This T cell receptor beta chain was documented in a study of T-cell memory formation after mild COVID-19. As for the study in general: Each donor largely had its own TCR clusters.

For this clonotype: Its specificity is not known.

In TCRdb, the 5' RACE reads were re-called with MiXCR into one record per CDR3 protein. The table records about 430,000 distinct CDR3 sequences, 20% to 25% of them present only once. Study-level results: CD4+ bias marked clones expanding day 15 to 37, unlike balanced contracting clones. Clones which contracted sat mainly in CM and EM if CD4+, and in EMRA if CD8+. The pre-infection memory compartment contained some responding clones, suggesting cross-reactive memory joined.

Trimming took off 6 bases at V and 6 bases at J, with 18 bases between the two ends. Per the germline V gene, CDR1 is SGHTA and CDR2 is FQGNSA. CDR3 length equals 15 residues. The chain recombines TRBV7-2 with TRBJ2-1; maybe TRBD1 (8 bases). Sequencing was carried out using PBMCs or a T cell subset sorted from them (not recorded which). This receptor was taken from an adult woman who had mild COVID-19 (a few samples of this study predate the infection). Cell type and time point are not known. The CDR3 protein is CASRRPGGGGNEQFF. The CDR3 DNA sequence: TGTGCCAGCAGACGTCCAGGGGGCGGGGGCAATGAGCAGTTCTTC.